One sample yielded the 4 T cell receptor beta chains listed below, sequenced in a study of T cells in Graves' hyperthyroidism and ophthalmopathy. RNA transcripts gave rise to amplified TCR beta CDR3 regions. In the first-round RT-PCR of the TCR CDR3, the HTBI primer set was used. TCRdb recomputed calls from the multiplex PCR reads with MiXCR, one row per CDR3 protein. The table has roughly 750,000 distinct CDR3 sequences, about a sixth seen once. Sequencing was done on a sample of blood. These receptors were taken from a man in his late teens or twenties with Graves' hyperthyroidism.

This clonotype was detected a few times. The CDR3: CASSGAYPARETQYF. CDR3 sequence (DNA): TGTGCCAGCAGTGGAGCCTACCCGGCCCGAGAGACCCAGTACTTC. The chain links TRBV25-1 to TRBJ2-5, with D unresolved. This CDR3 has 15 residues. CDR1 is MGHDK and CDR2 is SYGVNS in the germline V gene. V was trimmed by 4 bases and J by 4 bases, leaving 16 bases between them.

CDR3 nucleotide sequence: TGTGCCAGCAGCCCTACAGCTGATAGCAATCAGCCCCAGCATTTT. This translates into CASSPTADSNQPQHF. The chain employs TRBV7-9 and TRBJ1-5; no clear D. Trimming left V 5 bases short and J 0 bases short, with 11 bases between. The CDR3 extends over 15 amino acids. Germline CDR1 and CDR2: SEHNR and FQNEAQ (reference sequence).

The gene calls are TRBV27 and TRBJ2-1; 9 positions agree with TRBD2. Per germline, CDR1 MNHEY and CDR2 SMNVEV (reference sequence). This CDR3 spans 18 amino acids. V dropped 2 bases and J dropped 9; count of bases not matched to a gene: 17. CDR3 in DNA: TGTGCCAGCAGTTTACGGGCGAGACTAGCGGTTTTGGGCGGTGAGCAGTTCTTC. It encodes CASSLRARLAVLGGEQFF.

The genes are TRBV4-2 and TRBJ1-2, with 8 bases matching TRBD1. Germline CDR1 LGHNA, CDR2 YNFKEQ. The CDR3 has 13 amino acids. With 0 bases clipped from V and 8 bases from J, the junction kept 2 bases outside the gene matches. This CDR3 reads CASSQDSGGGYTF. CDR3 coding DNA: TGTGCCAGCAGCCAAGATTCAGGGGGCGGCTACACCTTC.